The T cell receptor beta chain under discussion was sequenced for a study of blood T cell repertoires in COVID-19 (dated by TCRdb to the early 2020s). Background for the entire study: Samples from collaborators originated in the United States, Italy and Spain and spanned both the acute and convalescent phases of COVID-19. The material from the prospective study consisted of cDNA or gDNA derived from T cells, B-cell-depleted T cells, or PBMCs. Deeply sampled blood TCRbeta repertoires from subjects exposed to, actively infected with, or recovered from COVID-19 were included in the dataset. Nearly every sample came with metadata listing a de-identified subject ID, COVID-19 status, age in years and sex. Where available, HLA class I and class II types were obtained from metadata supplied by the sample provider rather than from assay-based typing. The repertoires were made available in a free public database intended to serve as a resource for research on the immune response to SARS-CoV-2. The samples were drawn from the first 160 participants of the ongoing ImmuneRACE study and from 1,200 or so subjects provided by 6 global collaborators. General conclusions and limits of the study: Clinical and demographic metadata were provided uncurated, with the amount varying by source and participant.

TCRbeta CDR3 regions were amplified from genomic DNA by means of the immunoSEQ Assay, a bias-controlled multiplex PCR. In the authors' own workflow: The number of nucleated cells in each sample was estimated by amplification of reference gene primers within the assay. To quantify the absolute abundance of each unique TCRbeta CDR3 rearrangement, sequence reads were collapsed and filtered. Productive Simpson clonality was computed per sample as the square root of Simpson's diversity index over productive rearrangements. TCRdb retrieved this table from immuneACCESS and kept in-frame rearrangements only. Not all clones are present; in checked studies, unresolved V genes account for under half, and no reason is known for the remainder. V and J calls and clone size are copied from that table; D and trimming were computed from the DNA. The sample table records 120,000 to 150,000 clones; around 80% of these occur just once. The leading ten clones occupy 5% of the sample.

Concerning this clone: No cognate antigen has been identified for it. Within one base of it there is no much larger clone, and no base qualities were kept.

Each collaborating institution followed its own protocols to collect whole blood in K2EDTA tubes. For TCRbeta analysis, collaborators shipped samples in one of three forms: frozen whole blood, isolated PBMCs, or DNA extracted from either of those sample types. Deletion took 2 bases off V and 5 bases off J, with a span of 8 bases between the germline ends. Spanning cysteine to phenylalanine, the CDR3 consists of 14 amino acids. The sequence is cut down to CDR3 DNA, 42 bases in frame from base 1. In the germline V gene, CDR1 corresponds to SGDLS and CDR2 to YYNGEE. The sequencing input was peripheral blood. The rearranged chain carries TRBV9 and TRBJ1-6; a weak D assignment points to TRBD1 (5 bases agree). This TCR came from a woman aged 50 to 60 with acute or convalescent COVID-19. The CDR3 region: CASSVDSNNSPLHF. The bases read TGTGCCAGCAGCGTCGACAGCAATAATTCACCCCTCCACTTT.